Listed below are T cell receptor beta chains from one sample, sequenced in a study of T cell repertoires in cytomegalovirus infection. No cognate antigen is known for these TCRs. TCRdb itself ran the reads through MiXCR, one entry per CDR3 protein. The table shows about 400,000 distinct CDR3 sequences, with just under 35% occurring only once. The sequences come from cultured PBMCs, collected from culture after CMV antigen stimulation. Every receptor here comes from a human donor in good health (CMV status not recorded). Some clones in this sample may be carry-over from other donors' samples. The CDR3 runs from the conserved cysteine through the conserved F or W. D genes are given only for firm matches. Part of the rows lack a size; the others show once, few, many or a class for expanded clones.

TRBD1 many TRBJ1-2 TRBV7-2 CASSLNIDRDYYGYTF TGTGCCAGCAGCTTAAATATAGACAGGGACTACTATGGCTACACCTTC
NA NA TRBJ2-4 TRBV20-1 CSARDRSSKNIQYF TGCAGTGCTAGAGATCGGAGTTCCAAAAACATTCAGTACTTC
NA few TRBJ1-1 TRBV19 CASSSPQGDSITEAFF TGTGCCAGTAGTTCGCCCCAAGGAGACAGTATCACTGAAGCTTTCTTT
NA NA TRBJ1-6 TRBV20-1 CSARGGRADSPLHF TGCAGTGCTAGGGGGGGCAGGGCAGATTCACCCCTCCACTTT
TRBD1 NA TRBJ1-5 TRBV27 CASSRTGFGQPQHF TGTGCCAGCAGTAGGACAGGATTTGGTCAGCCCCAGCATTTT
TRBD1 few TRBJ1-2 TRBV28 CASRGTGDYGYTF TGTGCCAGCAGGGGGACAGGGGACTATGGCTACACCTTC
TRBD1 NA TRBJ1-4 TRBV4-2 CASSQAGTGGLGKLFF TGTGCCAGCAGCCAAGCCGGGACAGGGGGGTTGGGAAAACTGTTTTTT
TRBD2 once TRBJ2-1 TRBV7-4 CASSLAGRGVEQFF TGTGCCAGCAGCTTAGCGGGGCGGGGGGTTGAGCAGTTCTTC
NA few TRBJ2-1 TRBV11-3 CASSLDSGPNDNEQFF TGTGCCAGCAGCTTAGACTCCGGGCCCAACGACAATGAGCAGTTCTTC
TRBD2 NA TRBJ2-7 TRBV7-3 CASSLRGRGEQYF TGTGCCAGCAGCTTAAGGGGGAGGGGCGAGCAGTACTTC
TRBD1 few TRBJ2-3 TRBV12-3/TRBV12-4 CASSPNRGFTDTQYF TGTGCCAGCAGCCCCAACAGGGGTTTCACAGATACGCAGTATTTT
NA few TRBJ2-1 TRBV7-9 CATSVARGLGEQFF TGTGCCACCTCGGTGGCTAGAGGGCTGGGTGAGCAGTTCTTC
NA few TRBJ1-2 TRBV30 CAWSVQGSYGYTF TGTGCCTGGAGTGTACAGGGCAGCTATGGCTACACCTTC
TRBD1 NA TRBJ1-6 TRBV2 CASGDRSNSPLHF TGTGCCAGCGGGGACAGATCTAATTCACCCCTCCACTTT
NA NA TRBJ1-1 TRBV30 CAYKPGVWDTEAFF TGTGCCTATAAGCCTGGGGTTTGGGACACTGAAGCTTTCTTT
TRBD2 NA TRBJ2-2 TRBV6-1 CASRLAGGGGTGELFF TGTGCCAGTAGACTAGCGGGAGGGGGGGGCACCGGGGAGCTGTTTTTT
TRBD2 NA TRBJ2-2 TRBV7-9 CASMRSAGTGELFF TGTGCCAGCATGCGGTCAGCGGGGACCGGGGAGCTGTTTTTT
TRBD1 NA TRBJ1-6 TRBV20-1 CSARPLKGQGLDNSPLHF TGCAGTGCTAGGCCCCTGAAGGGACAGGGCTTGGATAATTCACCCCTCCACTTT
TRBD1 NA TRBJ1-2 TRBV6-5 CASSAGTGGVMGGYTF TGTGCCAGCAGTGCCGGGACAGGGGGCGTTATGGGTGGCTACACCTTC
NA NA TRBJ2-1 TRBV19 CASSIVPGLNEQFF TGTGCCAGTAGTATAGTCCCAGGACTAAATGAGCAGTTCTTC
TRBD2 once TRBJ2-1 TRBV5-1 CASSQSGTTYNEQFF TGCGCCAGCAGCCAGTCCGGGACTACCTACAATGAGCAGTTCTTC
NA NA TRBJ1-2 TRBV12-3/TRBV12-4 CASSFGGRGYTF TGTGCCAGCAGTTTTGGGGGGCGCGGCTACACCTTC
NA NA TRBJ1-5 TRBV4-2 CASSRDPYSNQPQHF TGTGCCAGCAGCAGGGATCCTTATAGCAATCAGCCCCAGCATTTT
NA NA TRBJ2-3 TRBV18 CASSPGQVFAGDTQYF TGTGCCAGCTCACCGGGGCAGGTATTCGCGGGAGATACGCAGTATTTT
NA NA TRBJ2-2 TRBV7-2 CASKAGRNTGELFF TGTGCCAGCAAAGCTGGGCGGAACACCGGGGAGCTGTTTTTT
NA many TRBJ1-2 TRBV7-8 CASSLGTANYGYTF TGTGCCAGCAGCTTAGGGACGGCCAACTATGGCTACACCTTC
TRBD2 NA TRBJ2-3 TRBV7-2 CASSFHAGETDTQYF TGTGCCAGCAGCTTCCATGCGGGAGAGACAGATACGCAGTATTTT
NA NA TRBJ2-5 TRBV4-1 CASSQDAGSTATQYF TGCGCCAGCAGCCAAGATGCCGGGTCCACCGCGACCCAGTACTTC
TRBD1 many TRBJ1-1 TRBV7-9 CASATNLTRTGGKNTEAFF TGTGCCAGCGCAACCAATCTTACGAGGACAGGGGGCAAGAACACTGAAGCTTTCTTT
NA many TRBJ2-5 TRBV7-2 CASSPGGGVQETQYF TGTGCCAGCAGCCCAGGAGGCGGGGTTCAAGAGACCCAGTACTTC
TRBD2 NA TRBJ2-1 TRBV24-1 CATSDSAWTSGSRTSYNEQFF TGTGCCACCAGTGATTCAGCTTGGACTAGCGGGAGCAGGACCTCCTACAATGAGCAGTTCTTC
NA few TRBJ2-2 TRBV28 CASSFSGQLRPGELFF TGTGCCAGCAGTTTTTCGGGCCAGCTGAGGCCCGGGGAGCTGTTTTTT
TRBD1 NA TRBJ1-2 TRBV4-1 CASSQPGRGPPSSYTF TGCGCCAGCAGCCAACCGGGGAGGGGGCCACCTAGCAGTTACACCTTC
NA NA TRBJ2-1 TRBV19 CASSMIRGGLGHYNEQFF TGTGCCAGTAGTATGATCCGGGGCGGACTGGGCCATTACAATGAGCAGTTCTTC
NA many TRBJ1-5 TRBV19 CASIDRPYSNQPQHF TGTGCCAGTATAGACAGACCCTATAGCAATCAGCCCCAGCATTTT
TRBD2 many TRBJ2-2 TRBV7-2 CASSPGTSAGTGELFF TGTGCCAGCAGCCCAGGGACTAGCGCGGGCACCGGGGAGCTGTTTTTT
NA few TRBJ1-5 TRBV4-1 CASSPSTLNQPQHF TGCGCCAGCAGCCCCAGTACCCTGAATCAGCCCCAGCATTTT
NA NA TRBJ2-1 TRBV5-4 CASRSGAGGEQFF TGTGCCAGCAGGTCGGGGGCCGGGGGAGAGCAGTTCTTC
NA NA TRBJ1-2 TRBV10-3 CAISVGDNYGYTF TGTGCCATCAGTGTGGGGGATAACTATGGCTACACCTTC
TRBD1 many TRBJ1-2 TRBV7-9 CASSRTGTDYGYTF TGTGCCAGCAGCAGAACCGGGACAGACTATGGCTACACCTTC
TRBD1 few TRBJ2-2 TRBV7-6 CASSLLRDRGWDTGELFF TGTGCCAGCAGCCTACTCCGGGACAGGGGATGGGACACCGGGGAGCTGTTTTTT
NA few TRBJ2-1 TRBV19 CASSIPLINEQFF TGTGCCAGTAGTATCCCGCTTATCAATGAGCAGTTCTTC
TRBD2 few TRBJ2-3 TRBV12-5 CASGSPTSGSTDTQYF TGTGCTAGTGGTTCCCCGACTAGCGGAAGCACAGATACGCAGTATTTT
TRBD1 few TRBJ1-1 TRBV7-2 CASSWAGGNTEAFF TGTGCCAGCAGCTGGGCAGGGGGCAACACTGAAGCTTTCTTT
NA NA TRBJ1-2 TRBV7-2 CASSVDKNYGYTF TGTGCCAGCAGCGTCGACAAAAACTATGGCTACACCTTC
NA NA TRBJ2-1 TRBV6-1 CASSEGPGSSYNEQFF TGTGCCAGCAGTGAAGGTCCAGGGAGCTCCTACAATGAGCAGTTCTTC
NA NA TRBJ1-1 TRBV7-2 CASSLQLGPNTEAFF TGTGCCAGCAGCTTACAGTTGGGTCCGAACACTGAAGCTTTCTTT
NA few TRBJ1-1 TRBV5-8 CASSPKNLAEAFF TGTGCCAGCAGCCCAAAGAATCTCGCTGAAGCTTTCTTT
TRBD1 few TRBJ1-3 TRBV19 CASSRTGGYGNTIYF TGTGCCAGTAGTCGGACAGGGGGCTATGGAAACACCATATATTTT
TRBD2 NA TRBJ2-3 TRBV15 CATSRDRGDTDTQYF TGTGCCACCAGCAGAGATCGGGGGGATACAGATACGCAGTATTTT
TRBD1 NA TRBJ1-1 TRBV4-1 CASSQEQGRGTEAFF TGCGCCAGCAGCCAAGAACAGGGGAGAGGTACTGAAGCTTTCTTT
NA NA TRBJ1-6 TRBV11-2 CASSYGTSHSPLHF TGTGCCAGCAGTTACGGGACATCCCATTCACCCCTCCACTTT
NA many TRBJ1-6 TRBV7-2 CASGIVGGTTNSPLHF TGTGCCAGCGGTATTGTCGGCGGGACAACAAATTCACCCCTCCACTTT
TRBD1 few TRBJ1-1 TRBV18 CASSLDRVRTEAFF TGTGCCAGCTCACTGGACAGGGTGAGGACTGAAGCTTTCTTT